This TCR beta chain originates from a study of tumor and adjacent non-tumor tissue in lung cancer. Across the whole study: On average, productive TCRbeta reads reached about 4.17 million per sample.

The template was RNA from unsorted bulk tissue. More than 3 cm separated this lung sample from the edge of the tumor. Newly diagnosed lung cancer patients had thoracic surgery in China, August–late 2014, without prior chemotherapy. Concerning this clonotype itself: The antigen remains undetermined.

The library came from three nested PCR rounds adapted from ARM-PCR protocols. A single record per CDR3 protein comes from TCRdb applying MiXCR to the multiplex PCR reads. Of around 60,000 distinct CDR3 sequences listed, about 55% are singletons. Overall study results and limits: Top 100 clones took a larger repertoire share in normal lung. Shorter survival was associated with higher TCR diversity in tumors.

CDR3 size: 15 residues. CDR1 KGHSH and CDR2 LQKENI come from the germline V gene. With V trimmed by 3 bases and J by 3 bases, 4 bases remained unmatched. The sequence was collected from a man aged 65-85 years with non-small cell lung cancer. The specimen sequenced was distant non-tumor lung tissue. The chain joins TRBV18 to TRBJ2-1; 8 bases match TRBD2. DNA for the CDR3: TGTGCCAGCTCACCGCGGCTAGCGGGCTACAATGAGCAGTTCTTC. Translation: CASSPRLAGYNEQFF.